This T cell receptor (beta chain) emerged from a study of radiation and T cells in renal cell carcinoma. The CDR3 totals 17 residues. The V gene lost 5 bases and the J gene lost 0 bases, with 14 bases spanning the gap. Germline loops: CDR1 MNHEY, CDR2 SMNVEV (reference sequence). The data were produced by immunoSEQ multiplex PCR, yet TCRdb's version contains in-frame clones alone and is incomplete. The table includes around 99,000 clones, around 80% detected once. The time point was: blood 4 weeks post-SBRT, at nephrectomy. As for treatment: 15 Gy SBRT to primary tumor, nephrectomy 4 weeks later. The material sequenced was blood, taken from a patient whose treatment included radiotherapy and nephrectomy. The TCR comes from a man aged 55-75 years with renal cell carcinoma. V gene TRBV27 combines with J gene TRBJ2-6; D possibly uses TRBD1 or TRBD2 (5 bases each). The CDR3 bases are TGTGCCAGCAGTGGTAGGGACCGAAGCTCTGGGGCCAACGTCCTGACTTTC. It yields the protein CASSGRDRSSGANVLTF. Based on the CDR3 plus reference TRBV27 and TRBJ2-6, the full variable domain is EAQVTQNPRYLITVTGKKLTVTCSQNMNHEYMSWYRQDPGLGLRQIYYSMNVEVTDKGDVPEGYKVSRKEKRNFPLILESPSPNQTSLYFCASSGRDRSSGANVLTFGAGSRLTVL.